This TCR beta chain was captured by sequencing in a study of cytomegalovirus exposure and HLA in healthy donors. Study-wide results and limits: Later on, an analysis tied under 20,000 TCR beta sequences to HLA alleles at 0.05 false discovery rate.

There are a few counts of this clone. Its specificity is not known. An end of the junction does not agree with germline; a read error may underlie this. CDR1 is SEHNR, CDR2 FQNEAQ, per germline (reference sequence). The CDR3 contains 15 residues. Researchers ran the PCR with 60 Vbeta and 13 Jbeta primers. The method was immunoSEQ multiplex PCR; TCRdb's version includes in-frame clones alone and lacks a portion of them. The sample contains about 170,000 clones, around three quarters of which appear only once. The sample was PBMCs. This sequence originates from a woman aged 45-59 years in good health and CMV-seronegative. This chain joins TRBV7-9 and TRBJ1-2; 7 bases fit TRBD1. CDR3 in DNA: TGTTCCAGCAGCCGTACAGGGGATAGTGACTATGGCTACACCTTC. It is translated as CSSSRTGDSDYGYTF.